This T cell receptor beta chain was captured by sequencing in a study of blood T cell repertoires in COVID-19. Study-level information: Samples came from the United States, Italy and Spain, spanning acute and convalescent COVID-19.

Generated by immunoSEQ multiplex PCR, the TCRdb table keeps only in-frame clones and is missing some. This table holds hundreds of thousands of clones, roughly 80% found once. The study recruited people aged about 18 to 90 years across approximately 25 US areas. The CDR3 sequence is 13 residues long. Looked up from germline, CDR1 is ENHRY and CDR2 is SYGVKD. The ends lost 11 bases at V and 2 bases at J; junction bases unmatched: 9. The clonotype originates from a man between 40 and 49 years old who had been exposed to COVID-19. The sequenced sample was PBMCs or T cells enriched from blood (not recorded which). V usage is TRBV10-3 and J usage is TRBJ2-7; 7 bases are a match to TRBD1. This chain's CDR3 is CALRTQGAYEQYF. Here the CDR3 DNA reads TGTGCCCTACGGACTCAGGGGGCCTACGAGCAGTACTTC.